These 27 T cell receptor beta chains originate from one sample sequenced in a study of cytomegalovirus exposure and HLA in healthy donors. The primer mix had 60 Vbeta and 13 Jbeta primers. TCRdb's table, derived via immunoSEQ multiplex PCR, lists solely in-frame clones and lacks some. The data show some 190,000 clones, over 70% seen once. Sequencing was performed on PBMCs. Source of these receptors: a woman in her twenties or thirties in good health and CMV-seropositive.

This chain joins TRBV7-2 and TRBJ2-3, with a possible D match to TRBD2 (5 bases). V was shortened by 1 base and J by 3 bases, with 11 bases between the two germline ends. This CDR3 has 15 amino acids. Germline lookup yields CDR1 SGHTA and CDR2 FQGNSA. The chain's CDR3 is CASSLVPRGTDTQYF. The CDR3 nucleotides read TGTGCCAGCAGCTTAGTACCCCGGGGAACAGATACGCAGTATTTT.

This chain joins TRBV2 and TRBJ1-5, with 8 bases matching TRBD1. Trimming took 7 bases from V and 6 from J; bases not matched to a gene: 8. The length of the CDR3 is 14 residues. Germline V gene data show CDR1 as SNHLY and CDR2 as FYNNEI. The CDR3 DNA follows: TGTGCCAGCATGGGACAGGTTGTGGGTCAGCCCCAGCATTTT. Its protein is CASMGQVVGQPQHF.

This clone came up a few times. The genes are TRBV7-2 and TRBJ1-3; tentatively, D is TRBD1 (5 bases). V dropped 4 bases and J dropped 0 bases, with 19 bases sitting between them. Per germline, CDR1 SGHTA and CDR2 FQGNSA. The CDR3 is 18 amino acids. CDR3 in DNA: TGTGCCAGCAGCTGGGGTACGGGACTGTTGAGCTCTGGAAACACCATATATTTT. Translated: CASSWGTGLLSSGNTIYF.

This rearrangement joins TRBV27 to TRBJ2-5; TRBD1 might be the D (5 bases). The last part of the DNA fits TRBJ2-7 better; the J call may be wrong. CDR3 length equals 14 residues. Germline CDR1 reads MNHEY; CDR2 reads SMNVEV (reference sequence). The CDR3 region has the DNA TGTGCCAGCGGAATTTCGGCAGGGCCCTACGAGCAGTACTTC. Its translation: CASGISAGPYEQYF.

Written as DNA, the CDR3 is TGTGCCAGCGATCTGCTGGGGGGAACTGAAGCTTTCTTT. Encoded protein: CASDLLGGTEAFF. This chain joins TRBV2 and TRBJ1-1, with a tentative D call TRBD1 (5 bases). The ends were cut back, 8 bases at V and 5 bases at J, with 15 bases in the middle. Germline lookup yields CDR1 SNHLY and CDR2 FYNNEI. The CDR3 has 13 amino acids.

The rearrangement links TRBV18 to TRBJ2-2; 12 bases match TRBD2. The CDR3 contains 16 residues. Per the germline V gene, CDR1 is KGHSH and CDR2 is LQKENI. The V gene end was trimmed by 3 bases and the J gene end by 4 bases; junction bases not matched to a gene: 3. The CDR3 DNA is TGTGCCAGCTCACCTCCGGGACTAGCGGGCACCGGGGAGCTGTTTTTT. As protein: CASSPPGLAGTGELFF.

V usage is TRBV10-1 and J usage is TRBJ1-2, with D uncertain. Germline CDR1 and CDR2: WNHNN and SYGVQD (reference sequence). Trimming stripped 3 bases from V and 4 bases from J, with 9 bases between. CDR3 length: 13 amino acids. CDR3 nucleotides: TGCGCCAGCAGTGAAGGCAGGTCCTATGGCTACACCTTC. Translating it yields CASSEGRSYGYTF.

The genes are TRBV6-5 and TRBJ2-7; TRBD2 is a possible D gene (6 bases). The CDR3 length is 14 residues. The germline CDR1 and CDR2 sequences are MNHEY and SVGAGI. V was trimmed by 5 bases and J by 5 bases, leaving 16 bases between them. The CDR3 DNA reads TGTGCCAGCAGTCCGTTGGGGGGAAGGAACGAGCAGTACTTC. This gives the protein CASSPLGGRNEQYF.

V is TRBV14 and J is TRBJ2-2, with 8 bases aligning to TRBD2. Germline V CDR1 and CDR2: SGHDN, FVKESK. The junction had 11 bases not matched to a gene; V was cut back by 0 bases and J by 5 bases. The CDR3 is 18 residues long. Here the CDR3 DNA reads TGTGCCAGCAGCCAAGACGCACCTAGCGGGCTGCGGACCGGGGAGCTGTTTTTT. Its protein product is CASSQDAPSGLRTGELFF.

The CDR3: CASSYEGGSGYTF. As DNA, the CDR3 is TGTGCCAGCAGCTATGAGGGAGGGAGCGGCTACACCTTC. The chain recombines TRBV6-5 with TRBJ1-2; no firm D call. Trimming shortened V by 6 bases and J by 8 bases, and 16 bases separated the two germline ends. CDR3 size: 13 residues. The V gene's germline CDR1 is MNHEY and CDR2 SVGAGI.

V and J are TRBV5-4 and TRBJ2-7; 10 nucleotides match TRBD2. The germline CDR1 and CDR2 sequences are SGHNT and YYREEE (reference sequence). The CDR3 spans 15 residues. J gave up 1 base and V 3 bases, and 4 bases lay outside the gene matches. The CDR3 sequence is CASSWLAGGSYEQYF. CDR3 sequence (DNA): TGTGCCAGCAGCTGGTTAGCGGGGGGTTCCTACGAGCAGTACTTC.

This chain joins TRBV7-2 and TRBJ2-2; 7 nucleotides line up with TRBD2. The trim removed 1 base at V and 2 bases at J, leaving 7 bases unmatched. The CDR3 consists of 17 residues. Germline assignment: CDR1 SGHTA and CDR2 FQGNSA. The CDR3 DNA sequence: TGTGCCAGCAGCTTAGATGGGGGGAGGGTCAACACCGGGGAGCTGTTTTTT. As protein: CASSLDGGRVNTGELFF.

The chain recombines TRBV21-1 with TRBJ2-1; the table's D call, TRBD1, was not checked against the DNA. TRBV21-1 is tagged as a pseudogene. This CDR3 spans 16 amino acids. CDR3 DNA sequence: TGTGCCAGCAGCAAAGCGCGGGGACAGGGTTACAATGAGCAGTTCTTC. Translation: CASSKARGQGYNEQFF.

V usage is TRBV15 and J usage is TRBJ1-1; D unclear. Trimming took 0 bases from V and 3 from J, leaving 17 bases between them. This CDR3 region has 17 residues. From germline, CDR1 is LNHNV and CDR2 YYDKDF (reference sequence). The CDR3 here is CATSRDPYMIMDTEAFF. The CDR3 DNA sequence: TGTGCCACCAGCAGAGATCCCTATATGATTATGGACACTGAAGCTTTCTTT.

With regard to this clone: The sample holds other DNA sequences that translate to the same CDR3. The V and J genes are TRBV28 and TRBJ2-3; the match to TRBD2 covers 9 bases. The CDR3 runs 14 residues. CDR1 is MDHEN, CDR2 SYDVKM, per germline. Unmatched junction bases numbered 2, after V lost 5 bases and J lost 2 bases. The CDR3 coding sequence is TGTGCCAGCAGTCTAGCGGGAACCACAGATACGCAGTATTTT. Translated: CASSLAGTTDTQYF.

The rearrangement joins TRBV7-9 to TRBJ1-3, with D maybe TRBD1 (5 bases). The CDR3 length is 17 residues. The germline V gene encodes CDR1 SEHNR and CDR2 FQNEAQ (reference sequence). V lost 1 base, J lost 4 bases, and 17 bases lay in between. The CDR3 bases are TGTGCCAGCAGCTTAGAACTGGGTGGTACAGGAGGAAACACCATATATTTT. It translates to CASSLELGGTGGNTIYF.

CDR3 nucleotide sequence: TGTGCCAGCAGTACAGGGTACCAAGAGACCCAGTACTTC. Residues: CASSTGYQETQYF. J is TRBJ2-5 and V is TRBV6-5; D is perhaps TRBD1 (6 bases). V was shortened by 5 bases and J by 0 bases, with 7 bases between the two germline ends. Germline-derived CDR1 and CDR2 are MNHEY and SVGAGI. This CDR3 comprises 13 residues.

The rearrangement uses TRBV2 and TRBJ2-7; D might be TRBD2 (5 bases). V lost 6 bases and J 4 bases, leaving 10 bases between the germline ends. The CDR3 spans 12 residues. CDR1 and CDR2 (germline): SNHLY, FYNNEI. As DNA, the CDR3 is TGTGCCAGCAGAAGCGGAGGATACGAGCAGTACTTC. Amino acids: CASRSGGYEQYF.

The V call is TRBV6-5, the J call TRBJ2-7; the match to TRBD1 covers 8 bases. With 6 bases clipped from V and 3 bases from J, the junction kept 4 bases outside the gene matches. Germline V CDR1 and CDR2: MNHEY, SVGAGI. The CDR3 contains 13 residues. CDR3 DNA: TGTGCCAGCAGGCGACAGGGGCGCTACGAGCAGTACTTC. The encoded protein is CASRRQGRYEQYF.

V and J are TRBV19 and TRBJ1-5; D is undetermined. Germline V gives CDR1 LNHDA, CDR2 SQIVND (reference sequence). The CDR3 extends over 14 amino acids. V gave up 6 bases and J gave up 4 bases, with 13 bases separating them. The CDR3 protein is CASSSAAGNQPQHF. CDR3 nucleotides: TGTGCCAGTAGCTCGGCCGCGGGGAATCAGCCCCAGCATTTT. The complete variable domain, with remaining parts taken from reference TRBV19 and TRBJ1-5, reads DGGITQSPKYLFRKEGQNVTLSCEQNLNHDAMYWYRQDPGQGLRLIYYSQIVNDFQKGDIAEGYSVSREKKESFPLTVTSAQKNPTAFYLCASSSAAGNQPQHFGDGTRLSIL.

J is TRBJ2-1 and V is TRBV6-5; TRBD2 agrees at 11 bases. V was pared by 3 bases and J by 9 bases, with 7 bases of the junction left unmatched. Germline loops: CDR1 MNHEY, CDR2 SVGAGI. The CDR3 runs to 15 residues. DNA for the CDR3: TGTGCCAGCAGTTATGGTAGCGGGAGGGCCATTGAGCAGTTCTTC. The encoded protein is CASSYGSGRAIEQFF.

The rearrangement uses TRBV10-2 and TRBJ2-3; perhaps TRBD2 as D (7 bases). Germline CDR1 and CDR2: WSHSY and SAAADI. Trimming took 9 bases from V and 0 from J, leaving 13 bases between them. CDR3 size: 14 residues. CDR3: CASEGGASTDTQYF. CDR3 nucleotides: TGCGCCAGTGAGGGGGGGGCCAGCACAGATACGCAGTATTTT.

The gene calls are TRBV5-4 and TRBJ2-7; D perhaps matches TRBD2 (5 bases). With 3 bases removed from V and 3 bases from J, the gap between germline ends came to 7 bases. The V gene's germline CDR1 is SGHNT and CDR2 YYREEE (reference sequence). This CDR3 contains 12 residues. The CDR3 bases are TGTGCCAGCAGCTCGGGATACTACGAGCAGTACTTC. Residues: CASSSGYYEQYF.

V usage is TRBV27 and J usage is TRBJ1-2; the match to TRBD1 covers 9 bases. Looked up from germline, CDR1 is MNHEY and CDR2 is SMNVEV (reference sequence). The CDR3 sequence is 15 residues long. V dropped 5 bases and J dropped 3; count of bases not matched to a gene: 7. The CDR3 DNA reads as TGTGCCAGCAGTAGCTCCGGGACAGGGTACTATGGCTACACCTTC. This codes for CASSSSGTGYYGYTF.

This clone appeared a single time. The gene calls are TRBV1 and TRBJ1-4; TRBD1, the table's D call, was not compared with the DNA. TRBV1 is tagged as a pseudogene. This CDR3 has 16 amino acids. Written as DNA, the CDR3 is TGCACCAGCAGCCAAGATATAGGGGGCCACAATGAAAAACTGTTTTTT. Translated, it gives CTSSQDIGGHNEKLFF.

This chain uses TRBV19 with TRBJ2-3; D perhaps matches TRBD1 (6 bases). CDR3 length equals 17 residues. V was trimmed by 7 bases and J by 1 base, leaving 21 bases between them. Germline V gives CDR1 LNHDA, CDR2 SQIVND (reference sequence). The DNA for the CDR3 is TGTGCCAGTACCCCCGGGCTAGGGGGAGACCGCACAGATACGCAGTATTTT. It codes for CASTPGLGGDRTDTQYF.

Comments on this clone: At one end the junction does not follow the germline gene, possibly because of a read error. Other DNA sequences within the sample encode an identical CDR3. The CDR3 here is CASSLETGALHTEAFF. The CDR3 coding sequence is TGTGCCAGCAGCTTAGAAACAGGGGCTTTGCACACTGAAGCCTTCTTT. This chain uses TRBV13 with TRBJ1-1; 7 positions match TRBD1. The CDR3 contains 16 residues. Germline CDR1 is PRHDT and CDR2 is FYEKMQ (reference sequence).